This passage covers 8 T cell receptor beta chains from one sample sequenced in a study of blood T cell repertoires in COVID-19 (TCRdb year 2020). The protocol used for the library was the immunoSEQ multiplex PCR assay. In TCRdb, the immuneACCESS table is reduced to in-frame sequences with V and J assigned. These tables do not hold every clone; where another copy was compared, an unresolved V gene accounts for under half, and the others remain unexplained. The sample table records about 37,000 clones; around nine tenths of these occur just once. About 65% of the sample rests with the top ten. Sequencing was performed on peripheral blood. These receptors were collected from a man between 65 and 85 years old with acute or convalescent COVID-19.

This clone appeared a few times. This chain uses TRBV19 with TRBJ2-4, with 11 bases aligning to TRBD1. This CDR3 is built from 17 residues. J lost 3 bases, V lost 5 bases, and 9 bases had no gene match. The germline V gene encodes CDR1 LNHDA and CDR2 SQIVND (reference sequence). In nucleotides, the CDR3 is TGTGCCAGTAGTGCCTCTCCGGGACAGGGGGACAAAAACATTCAGTACTTC. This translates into CASSASPGQGDKNIQYF.

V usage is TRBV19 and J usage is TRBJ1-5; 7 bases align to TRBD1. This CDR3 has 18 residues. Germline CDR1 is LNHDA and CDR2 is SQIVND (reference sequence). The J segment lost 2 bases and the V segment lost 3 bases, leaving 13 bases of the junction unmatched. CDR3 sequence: CASSISRGVRGGNQPQHF. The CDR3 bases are TGTGCCAGTAGTATCTCCAGGGGGGTTAGGGGAGGCAATCAGCCCCAGCATTTT.

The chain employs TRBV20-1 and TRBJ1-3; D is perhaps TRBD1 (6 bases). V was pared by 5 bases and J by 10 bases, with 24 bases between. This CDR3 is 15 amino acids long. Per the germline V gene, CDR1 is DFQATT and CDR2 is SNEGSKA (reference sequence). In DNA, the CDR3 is TGCAGTGCTGGTGGGGACACCTCTGGCGGAAGGACCATATATTTT. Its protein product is CSAGGDTSGGRTIYF.

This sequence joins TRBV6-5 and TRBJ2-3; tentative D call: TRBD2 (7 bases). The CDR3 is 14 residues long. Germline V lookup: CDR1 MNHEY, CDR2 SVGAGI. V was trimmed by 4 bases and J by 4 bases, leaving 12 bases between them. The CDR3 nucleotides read TGTGCCAGCAGTTTCCGGGGGGCGGCAGATACGCAGTATTTT. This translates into CASSFRGAADTQYF.

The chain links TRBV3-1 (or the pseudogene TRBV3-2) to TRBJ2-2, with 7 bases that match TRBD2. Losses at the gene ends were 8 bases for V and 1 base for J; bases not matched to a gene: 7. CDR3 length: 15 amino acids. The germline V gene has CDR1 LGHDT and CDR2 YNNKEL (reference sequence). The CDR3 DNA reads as TGTGCCAGCGGGGGGGGTAGCTTGAACACCGGGGAGCTGTTTTTT. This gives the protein CASGGGSLNTGELFF.

The CDR3 DNA reads TGTGCCAGCAGCGTAGACGGGGGCACTGAAGCTTTCTTT. This sequence encodes CASSVDGGTEAFF. V is TRBV9 and J is TRBJ1-1; possible D gene TRBD1, 5 bases. This CDR3 is 13 amino acids long. The germline gives CDR1 SGDLS, CDR2 YYNGEE. Trimming cost V 0 bases and J 4 bases, with 7 bases left between them.

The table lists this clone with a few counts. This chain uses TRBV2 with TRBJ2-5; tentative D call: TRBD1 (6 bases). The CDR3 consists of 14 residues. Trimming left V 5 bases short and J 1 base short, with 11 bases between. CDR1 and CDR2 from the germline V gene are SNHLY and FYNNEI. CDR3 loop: CASSNDRFQETQYF. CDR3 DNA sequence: TGTGCCAGCAGTAACGACAGGTTCCAAGAGACCCAGTACTTC.

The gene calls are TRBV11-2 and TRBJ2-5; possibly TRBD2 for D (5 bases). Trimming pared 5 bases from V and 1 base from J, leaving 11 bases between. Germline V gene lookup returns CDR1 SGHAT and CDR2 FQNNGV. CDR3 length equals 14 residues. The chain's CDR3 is CASSRGLIQETQYF. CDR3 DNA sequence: TGTGCCAGCAGCCGAGGGCTTATCCAAGAGACCCAGTACTTC.